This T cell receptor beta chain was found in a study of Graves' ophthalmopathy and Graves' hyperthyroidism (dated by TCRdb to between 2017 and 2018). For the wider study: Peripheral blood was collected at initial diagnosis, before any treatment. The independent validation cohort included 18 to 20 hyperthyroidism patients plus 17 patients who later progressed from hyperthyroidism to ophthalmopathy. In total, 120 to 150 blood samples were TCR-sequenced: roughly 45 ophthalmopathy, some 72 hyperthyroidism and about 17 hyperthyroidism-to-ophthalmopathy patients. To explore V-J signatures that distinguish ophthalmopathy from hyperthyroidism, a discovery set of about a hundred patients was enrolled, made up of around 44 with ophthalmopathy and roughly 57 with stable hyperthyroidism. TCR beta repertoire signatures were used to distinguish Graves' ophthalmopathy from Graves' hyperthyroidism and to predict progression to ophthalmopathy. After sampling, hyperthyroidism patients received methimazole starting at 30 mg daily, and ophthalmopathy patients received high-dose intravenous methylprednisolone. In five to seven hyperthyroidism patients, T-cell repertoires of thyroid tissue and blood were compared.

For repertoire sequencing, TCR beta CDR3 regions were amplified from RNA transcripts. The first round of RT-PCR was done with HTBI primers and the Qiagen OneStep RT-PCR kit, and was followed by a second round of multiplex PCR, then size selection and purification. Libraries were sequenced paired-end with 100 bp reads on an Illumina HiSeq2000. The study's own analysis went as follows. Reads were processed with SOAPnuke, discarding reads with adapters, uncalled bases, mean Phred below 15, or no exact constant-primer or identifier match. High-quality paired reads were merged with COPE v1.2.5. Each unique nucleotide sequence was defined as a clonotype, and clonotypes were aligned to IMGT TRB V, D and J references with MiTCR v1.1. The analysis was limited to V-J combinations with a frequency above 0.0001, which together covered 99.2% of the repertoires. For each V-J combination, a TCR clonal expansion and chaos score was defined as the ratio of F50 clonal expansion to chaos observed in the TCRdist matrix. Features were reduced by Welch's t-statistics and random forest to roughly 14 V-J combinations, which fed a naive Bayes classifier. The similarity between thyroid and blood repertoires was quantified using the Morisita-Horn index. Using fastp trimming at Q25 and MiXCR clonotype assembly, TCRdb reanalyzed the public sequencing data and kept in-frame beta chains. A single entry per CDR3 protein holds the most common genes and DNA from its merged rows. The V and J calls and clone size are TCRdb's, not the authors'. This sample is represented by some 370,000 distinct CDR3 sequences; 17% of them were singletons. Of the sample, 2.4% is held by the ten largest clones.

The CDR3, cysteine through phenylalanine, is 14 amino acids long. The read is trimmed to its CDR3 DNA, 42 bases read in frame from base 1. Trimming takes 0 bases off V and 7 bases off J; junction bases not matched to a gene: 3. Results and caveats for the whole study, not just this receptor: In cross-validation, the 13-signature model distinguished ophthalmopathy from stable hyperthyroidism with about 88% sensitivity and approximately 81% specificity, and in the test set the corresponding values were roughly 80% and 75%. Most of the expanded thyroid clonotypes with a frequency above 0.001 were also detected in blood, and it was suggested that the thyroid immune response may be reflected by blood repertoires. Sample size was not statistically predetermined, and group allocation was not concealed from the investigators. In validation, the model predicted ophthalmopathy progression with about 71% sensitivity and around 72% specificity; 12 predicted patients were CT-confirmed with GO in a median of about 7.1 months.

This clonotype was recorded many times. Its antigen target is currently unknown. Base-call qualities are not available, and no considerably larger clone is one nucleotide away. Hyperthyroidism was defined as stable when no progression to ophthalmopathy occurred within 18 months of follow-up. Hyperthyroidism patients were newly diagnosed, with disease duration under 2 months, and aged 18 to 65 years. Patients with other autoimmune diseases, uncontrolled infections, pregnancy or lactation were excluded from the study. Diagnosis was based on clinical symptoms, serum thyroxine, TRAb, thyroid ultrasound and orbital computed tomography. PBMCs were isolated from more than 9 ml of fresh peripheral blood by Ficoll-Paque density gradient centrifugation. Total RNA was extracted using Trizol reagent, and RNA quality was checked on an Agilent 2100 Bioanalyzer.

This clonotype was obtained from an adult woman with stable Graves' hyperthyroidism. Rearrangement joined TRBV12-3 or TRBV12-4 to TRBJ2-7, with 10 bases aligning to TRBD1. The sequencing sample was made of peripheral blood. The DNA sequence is TGTGCCAGCAGTTTAGCCGACAGGGGGCGAGAGCAGTACTTC. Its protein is CASSLADRGREQYF.